What follows are 29 T cell receptor beta chains derived from one specimen sequenced in a study of shared clonotypes between healthy human individuals. Some clones are missing from TCRdb's copy, which holds only in-frame ones; the method was immunoSEQ multiplex PCR. The sample lists hundreds of thousands of clones, around 97% occurring once. The sequencing sample was made of naive CD4+ T cells sorted from blood. Subset specified: CD45RA+ positively selected. Receptors were obtained from a woman younger than 45 in good health.

The chain combines TRBV11-3 with TRBJ2-7; 12 bases fit TRBD2. This CDR3 is built from 15 residues. Trimming cost V 5 bases and J 9 bases; bases outside gene matches: 11. Germline V gives CDR1 SGHNT, CDR2 YENEEA. DNA for the CDR3: TGTGCCAGCAGCCCAAGCCTAGCGGGAGGGCATAGGCAGTACTTC. Its translation is CASSPSLAGGHRQYF. Full variable domain (outside the CDR3, taken from reference TRBV11-3 and TRBJ2-7): EAGVVQSPRYKIIEKKQPVAFWCNPISGHNTLYWYLQNLGQGPELLIRYENEEAVDDSQLPKDRFSAERLKGVDSTLKIQPAELGDSAVYLCASSPSLAGGHRQYFGPGTRLTVT.

The chain uses TRBV28 and TRBJ1-5; 7 bases fit TRBD1. The CDR3 spans 14 residues. V lost 9 bases, J lost 4 bases, and 9 bases stayed unmatched. CDR1 MDHEN and CDR2 SYDVKM come from the germline V gene. CDR3 in amino acids: CASIPGTVNQPQHF. In DNA, the CDR3 is TGTGCCAGTATTCCCGGGACAGTAAATCAGCCCCAGCATTTT.

This clone has a single count. J is TRBJ2-7 and V is TRBV6-6; D gene uncertain. CDR3 size: 13 residues. Trimming cost V 4 bases and J 3 bases, with 10 bases left between them. The V gene's germline CDR1 is MNHNY and CDR2 SVGAGI (reference sequence). The CDR3 DNA is TGTGCCAGCAGTTTGCAAGACGGCTACGAGCAGTACTTC. Translation: CASSLQDGYEQYF.

The V gene is TRBV6-5, the J gene TRBJ1-1, with 7 bases that match TRBD1. Germline assignment: CDR1 MNHEY and CDR2 SVGAGI. After removal of 6 bases from V and 2 bases from J, the junction contained 6 bases not matched to a gene. The CDR3 consists of 14 residues. The CDR3 spells CASSHGQENTEAFF. The CDR3 DNA reads as TGTGCCAGCAGCCACGGACAGGAAAACACTGAAGCTTTCTTT.

This clone was seen just once. This chain links TRBV18 with TRBJ1-1, with D possibly being TRBD1 (6 bases). In germline, CDR1 is KGHSH, CDR2 LQKENI. The V end lost 0 bases, the J end lost 1 base, and 9 bases lay between the germline ends. CDR3 length: 15 amino acids. The CDR3 spells CASSPPPGQNTEAFF. The CDR3 DNA reads TGTGCCAGCTCACCACCACCGGGACAGAACACTGAAGCTTTCTTT.

This chain links TRBV5-1 with TRBJ2-5; 8 bases map to TRBD1. The junction had 9 bases not matched to a gene; V was cut back by 0 bases and J by 5 bases. This CDR3 region has 16 residues. Looked up from germline, CDR1 is SGHRS and CDR2 is YFSETQ. The CDR3 DNA sequence: TGCGCCAGCAGCTTGGCCGACAGGGGAAGAGGGGAGACCCAGTACTTC. Protein: CASSLADRGRGETQYF.

The V and J genes are TRBV9 and TRBJ2-2; 9 nucleotides line up with TRBD2. Germline lookup yields CDR1 SGDLS and CDR2 YYNGEE. Trimming at V came to 3 bases and at J to 6 bases, leaving 12 bases not matched to a gene. This CDR3 contains 17 residues. The CDR3 bases are TGTGCCAGCAGCGCCTTCCCGGGACTAGCTTTATCCGGGGAGCTGTTTTTT. Protein: CASSAFPGLALSGELFF.

This rearrangement joins TRBV7-9 to TRBJ2-7; 9 bases are shared with TRBD2. Trimming took 6 bases from V and 4 from J; bases not matched to a gene: 10. CDR1 is SEHNR, CDR2 FQNEAQ, per germline (reference sequence). CDR3 size: 15 residues. The CDR3 reads CASSQEASGIYEQYF. CDR3 DNA sequence: TGTGCCAGCAGTCAAGAGGCTAGCGGGATTTACGAGCAGTACTTC.

V usage is TRBV5-1 and J usage is TRBJ2-1; TRBD2 is a possible D gene (6 bases). The CDR3 has 12 amino acids. Trimming left V 2 bases short and J 8 bases short, with 8 bases between. Germline V CDR1 and CDR2: SGHRS, YFSETQ. The CDR3 loop is CASSLGGYEQFF. As DNA, the CDR3 is TGCGCCAGCAGCTTAGGAGGGTATGAGCAGTTCTTC.

V is TRBV11-3 and J is TRBJ2-7; 8 bases align to TRBD1. From germline, CDR1 is SGHNT and CDR2 YENEEA. V trimming: 4 bases; J trimming: 2 bases; junction bases outside the gene matches: 7. The CDR3 length is 15 residues. This CDR3 is CASSYSGQGTYEQYF. The CDR3 nucleotides are TGTGCCAGCAGCTACTCCGGACAGGGCACCTACGAGCAGTACTTC. Full variable domain (missing parts from reference TRBV11-3 and TRBJ2-7): EAGVVQSPRYKIIEKKQPVAFWCNPISGHNTLYWYLQNLGQGPELLIRYENEEAVDDSQLPKDRFSAERLKGVDSTLKIQPAELGDSAVYLCASSYSGQGTYEQYFGPGTRLTVT.

In its sample, this clone was seen once. The rearrangement joins TRBV5-1 to TRBJ2-1; D is uncertain. V lost 0 bases and J lost 7, with 11 bases in between. This CDR3 contains 14 residues. Germline V CDR1 and CDR2: SGHRS, YFSETQ. DNA for the CDR3: TGCGCCAGCAGCTTGGCAACGACTCTTAATGAGCAGTTCTTC. It codes for CASSLATTLNEQFF.

The chain employs TRBV28 and TRBJ1-4; 7 bases fit TRBD1. The V gene end was trimmed by 7 bases and the J gene end by 7 bases; junction bases not matched to a gene: 6. Per the germline V gene, CDR1 is MDHEN and CDR2 is SYDVKM. The CDR3 covers 13 residues. The CDR3 here is CASTQGMFEKLFF. The CDR3 nucleotides are TGTGCCAGCACACAGGGGATGTTTGAAAAACTGTTTTTT.

The chain recombines TRBV11-2 with TRBJ2-2; a weak D match, TRBD2 (5 bases). From germline, CDR1 is SGHAT and CDR2 FQNNGV. The CDR3 totals 15 residues. Trimming shortened V by 3 bases and J by 4 bases, and 12 bases separated the two germline ends. The CDR3 is CASSFYQRPTGELFF. In DNA, the CDR3 is TGTGCCAGCAGCTTTTACCAGCGGCCCACCGGGGAGCTGTTTTTT. Full variable domain (missing parts from reference TRBV11-2 and TRBJ2-2): EAGVAQSPRYKIIEKRQSVAFWCNPISGHATLYWYQQILGQGPKLLIQFQNNGVVDDSQLPKDRFSAERLKGVDSTLKIQPAKLEDSAVYLCASSFYQRPTGELFFGEGSRLTVL.

The CDR3 loop is CASSLVTVTYEQYF. In nucleotides, the CDR3 is TGTGCCAGCAGCTTAGTAACGGTAACCTACGAGCAGTACTTC. The chain is built from TRBV7-7 and TRBJ2-7, with unresolved D. Germline V lookup: CDR1 SSHAT, CDR2 FNYEAQ (reference sequence). The CDR3 covers 14 residues. Between the trimmed V and J ends, which lost 1 base and 2 bases, there was a span of 9 bases.

The chain uses TRBV18 and TRBJ2-5; 11 bases line up with TRBD2. With V trimmed by 3 bases and J by 1 base, 4 bases remained unmatched. This CDR3 spans 16 amino acids. CDR1 and CDR2 from the germline V gene are KGHSH and LQKENI. CDR3 amino acids: CASSPFTSGSQETQYF. The CDR3 coding sequence is TGTGCCAGCTCACCCTTTACTAGCGGGAGCCAAGAGACCCAGTACTTC.

The V call is TRBV15, the J call TRBJ1-2; 7 nucleotides align to TRBD1. Germline-derived CDR1 and CDR2 are LNHNV and YYDKDF (reference sequence). Trimming removed 0 bases from V and 6 bases from J; junction bases left unmatched: 4. This CDR3 comprises 14 residues. CDR3 in DNA: TGTGCCACCAGCAGAGAGTCAGGGGGTCATGGCTACACCTTC. Amino acid sequence: CATSRESGGHGYTF.

The V call is TRBV5-4, the J call TRBJ2-1; the match to TRBD2 covers 10 bases. Trimming at V came to 3 bases and at J to 7 bases, leaving 7 bases not matched to a gene. The CDR3 is 15 residues long. Germline V gene sequence: CDR1 SGHNT, CDR2 YYREEE (reference sequence). The CDR3 spells CASSSPSGSLNEQFF. DNA for the CDR3: TGTGCCAGCAGCTCCCCTAGCGGGAGTCTGAATGAGCAGTTCTTC.

This chain joins TRBV29-1 and TRBJ2-3, with 10 bases aligning to TRBD2. The CDR3 is 14 amino acids. Trimming cost V 2 bases and J 3 bases; bases outside gene matches: 2. Germline V gene lookup returns CDR1 SQVTM and CDR2 ANQGSEA. The DNA of the CDR3 is TGCAGCGTTGAACAGCGGGAGGGGACAGATACGCAGTATTTT. It is translated as CSVEQREGTDTQYF.

The V and J genes are TRBV28 and TRBJ1-4; D possibly corresponds to TRBD1 (6 bases). The CDR3 has 14 residues. V lost 5 bases to trimming and J lost 8 bases, with 15 bases between them. Germline CDR1 MDHEN, CDR2 SYDVKM. The CDR3: CASSLQGIREKLFF. The CDR3 DNA sequence: TGTGCCAGCAGTCTACAGGGCATACGCGAAAAACTGTTTTTT.

The rearrangement joins TRBV25-1 to TRBJ2-1; no firm D call. Between the trimmed V and J ends, which lost 3 bases and 2 bases, there was a span of 11 bases. This CDR3 contains 15 residues. Germline assignment: CDR1 MGHDK and CDR2 SYGVNS. This chain's CDR3 is CASSDQGYPYNEQFF. CDR3 DNA sequence: TGTGCCAGCAGTGATCAAGGCTACCCCTACAATGAGCAGTTCTTC.

V and J are TRBV30 and TRBJ2-5; 9 positions match TRBD1. The V gene's germline CDR1 is GTSNPN and CDR2 SVGIG (reference sequence). The trim removed 3 bases at V and 2 bases at J, leaving 13 bases unmatched. The CDR3 consists of 17 residues. CDR3 amino acids: CAWRVLGTGPLQETQYF. In nucleotides, the CDR3 is TGTGCCTGGAGAGTGTTAGGGACAGGGCCCCTACAAGAGACCCAGTACTTC.

V usage is TRBV30 and J usage is TRBJ2-4; D not certain. CDR1 and CDR2 (germline): GTSNPN, SVGIG (reference sequence). CDR3 length equals 13 residues. Between the trimmed V and J ends, which lost 5 bases and 1 base, there was a span of 9 bases. The CDR3 protein is CAWSKGAKNIQYF. CDR3 bases: TGTGCCTGGTCTAAGGGTGCCAAAAACATTCAGTACTTC.

This chain uses TRBV21-1 with TRBJ2-1. TRBV21-1 is a pseudogene segment. The length of the CDR3 is 15 residues. CDR3: CASSNKGGCYNEQFF. CDR3 nucleotides: TGTGCCAGCAGCAACAAGGGGGGCTGTTACAATGAGCAGTTCTTC.

This rearrangement joins TRBV14 to TRBJ2-1; D ambiguous. CDR1 SGHDN and CDR2 FVKESK come from the germline V gene. CDR3 length: 16 residues. Trimming took off 1 base at V and 3 bases at J, with 13 bases between the two ends. The CDR3 is CASSQGYLMHYNEQFF. CDR3 sequence (DNA): TGTGCCAGCAGCCAAGGGTATCTCATGCACTACAATGAGCAGTTCTTC.

The V gene is TRBV7-6, the J gene TRBJ2-7, with D possibly being TRBD1 or TRBD2 (5 bases each). Germline-derived CDR1 and CDR2 are SGHVS and FNYEAQ. CDR3 length: 13 residues. V was clipped by 1 base and J by 5 bases, with 9 bases between them. The CDR3 sequence: CASSLGGNDEQYF. The CDR3 nucleotides are TGTGCCAGCAGCTTAGGGGGGAACGACGAGCAGTACTTC.

This clone occurred a few times. The chain has TRBV10-2 and TRBJ2-4; TRBD2 might be the D (6 bases). Between the trimmed V and J ends, which lost 6 bases and 6 bases, there was a span of 18 bases. Germline-derived CDR1 and CDR2 are WSHSY and SAAADI. The CDR3 is 15 amino acids. CDR3 bases: TGCGCCAGCAGGGGCCATGCGGGGACTTCAAACATTCAGTACTTC. This codes for CASRGHAGTSNIQYF.

This rearrangement joins TRBV6-1 to TRBJ2-2; D is unresolved. The CDR3 spans 14 residues. Germline CDR1 and CDR2: MNHNS and SASEGT. The ends were cut back, 1 base at V and 3 bases at J, with 6 bases in the middle. CDR3 sequence: CASSEDRYTGELFF. CDR3 DNA sequence: TGTGCCAGCAGTGAAGACAGATACACCGGGGAGCTGTTTTTT.

A note on this clone: The sample has other DNA sequences that encode this CDR3 too. The chain links TRBV13 to TRBJ1-1, with a possible D match to TRBD1 (5 bases). V shed 7 bases and J shed 2 bases, with 14 bases lying between them. CDR1 and CDR2 (germline): PRHDT, FYEKMQ (reference sequence). The CDR3 runs 14 residues. The CDR3 spells CASTQQATNTEAFF. The CDR3 coding sequence is TGTGCCAGCACGCAACAGGCCACTAACACTGAAGCTTTCTTT.

The rearrangement links TRBV9 to TRBJ2-3, with D unresolved. CDR1 SGDLS and CDR2 YYNGEE come from the germline V gene. Trimming pared 4 bases from V and 3 bases from J, leaving 12 bases between. The CDR3 length is 14 residues. This CDR3 is CASSTSQRTDTQYF. The CDR3 nucleotides are TGTGCCAGCAGCACCAGTCAGCGTACAGATACGCAGTATTTT.